Included here is one TCR beta chain sequence, with context. Antigen: not known. The sample belongs to a study of shared clonotypes between healthy human individuals. CDR3 length equals 16 residues. V was clipped by 6 bases and J by 4 bases, with 19 bases between them. Germline V gives CDR1 SNHLY, CDR2 FYNNEI. General study points: Some naive CD4 clonotypes, around 5%, turned up in common across four donors. The rarefaction results pointed to incomplete sorted-subset sequencing despite large depth. Estimated richness was generally greater in naive than memory subsets.

Using immunoSEQ multiplex PCR, the repertoire was profiled, and TCRdb retains in-frame clones only, with some absent. The top ten hold 0.36% of the sample, which has about 2.4 million clones, 80% to 95% seen once. This chain connects TRBV2 to TRBJ1-3; maybe TRBD1 (5 bases). Sequencing was carried out using naive CD4+ T cells from PBMCs. The subset: CD45RA+ positively selected. This sequence was found in a man aged 18 to 35 in good health. Some clones in this sample may be carry-over from other donors' samples. CDR3 in DNA: TGTGCCAGCAGGGGGGGAGGGTTTTTATCCGGAAACACCATATATTTT. Translation gives CASRGGGFLSGNTIYF.